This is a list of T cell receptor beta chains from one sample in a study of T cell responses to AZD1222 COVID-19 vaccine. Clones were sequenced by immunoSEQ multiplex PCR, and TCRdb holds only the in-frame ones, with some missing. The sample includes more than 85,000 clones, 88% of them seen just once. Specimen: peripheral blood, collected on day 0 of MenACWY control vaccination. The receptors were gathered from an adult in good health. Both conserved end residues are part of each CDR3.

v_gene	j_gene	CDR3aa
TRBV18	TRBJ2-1	CASSPRGDEQFF
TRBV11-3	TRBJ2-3	CASSSLLSTDTQYF
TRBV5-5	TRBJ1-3	CASSQLRGRSGNTIYF
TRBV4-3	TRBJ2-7	CASSERGQGYEQYF
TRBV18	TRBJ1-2	CASSPAPGSEGGYTF
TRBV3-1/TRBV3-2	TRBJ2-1	CASSLPGYNEQFF
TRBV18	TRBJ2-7	CASSPPGTGAYEQYF
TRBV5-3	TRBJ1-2	CARSFRGILNYGYTF
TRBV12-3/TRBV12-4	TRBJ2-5	CASRPSRYETQYF
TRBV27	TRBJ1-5	CASSLSSNQPQHF
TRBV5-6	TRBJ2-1	CASSPRPGDNEQFF
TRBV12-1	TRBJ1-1	CASSYTTRCFF
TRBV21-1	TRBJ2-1	CASSLELAGGLYNEQFF
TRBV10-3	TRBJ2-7	CAISGTGGYEQYF
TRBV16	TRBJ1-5	CASSQSGTSGQPQHF
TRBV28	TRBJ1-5	CASSPRTGQSNQPQHF
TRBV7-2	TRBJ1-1	CASSLIYGDDTEAFF
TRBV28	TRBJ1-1	CASSSKTGLDTEAFF
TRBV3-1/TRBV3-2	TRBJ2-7	CASSQRGGSEQYF
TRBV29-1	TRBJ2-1	CSVDPGSGNEQFF
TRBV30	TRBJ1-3	CAWSYGAVGALRNTIYF
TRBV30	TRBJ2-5	CAWAPGGETQYF
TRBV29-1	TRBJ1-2	CSVELGAPLYGYTF
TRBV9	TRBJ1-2	CASSLRADGYTF
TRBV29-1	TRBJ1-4	CSVRTEQEKLFF
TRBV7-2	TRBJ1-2	CASSSSLGGQGAYGYTF
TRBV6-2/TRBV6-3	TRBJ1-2	CASSTHREADGYTF
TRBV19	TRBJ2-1	CASSISRSSYNEQFF
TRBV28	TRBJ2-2	CASRFGQTGELFF
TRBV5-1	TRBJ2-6	CASSSGLLLSGANVLTF
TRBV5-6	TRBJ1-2	CASSLWGGGYTF
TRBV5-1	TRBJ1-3	CASSISSQGTGNTIYF
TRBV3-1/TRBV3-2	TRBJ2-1	CASSQRGGANEQFF
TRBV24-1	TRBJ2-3	CATSDKNPRHSTDTQYF
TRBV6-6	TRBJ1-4	CASSSGTLATNEKLFF
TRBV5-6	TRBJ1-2	CASSPLDSKSNYGYTF
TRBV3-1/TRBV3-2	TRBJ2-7	CASSQGSGRLAYEQYF
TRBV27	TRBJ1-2	CASSLEGRGFYGYTF
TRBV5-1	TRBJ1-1	CASSLGDAEAFF
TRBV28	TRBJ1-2	CASSFSHAGYTF
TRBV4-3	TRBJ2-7	CASSQEHRGEQYF
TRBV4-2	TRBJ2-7	CASSRVTGNDYEQYF
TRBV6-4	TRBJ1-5	CASREGNQPQHF
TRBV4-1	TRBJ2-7	CASSQGTSGSGEQYF
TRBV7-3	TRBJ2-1	CASSPRGYNEQFF
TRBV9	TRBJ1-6	CASSVERGSTKNSPLHF
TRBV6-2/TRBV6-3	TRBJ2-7	CASSYWGGDEQYF